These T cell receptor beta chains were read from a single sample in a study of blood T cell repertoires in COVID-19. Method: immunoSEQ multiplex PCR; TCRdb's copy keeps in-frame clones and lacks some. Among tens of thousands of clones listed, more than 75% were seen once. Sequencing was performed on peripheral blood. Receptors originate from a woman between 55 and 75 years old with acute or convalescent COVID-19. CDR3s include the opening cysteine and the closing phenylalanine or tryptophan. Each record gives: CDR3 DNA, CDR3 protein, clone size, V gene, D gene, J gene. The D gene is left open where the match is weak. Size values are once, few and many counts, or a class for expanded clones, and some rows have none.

CDR3 DNA: TGTGCCAGCAGCGTTCGACGGGATGGCTACACCTTC; CDR3 protein: CASSVRRDGYTF; clone size: once; V gene: TRBV9; D gene: NA; J gene: TRBJ1-2
CDR3 DNA: TGTGCCAGCTCACCGGGGGGATTCTACAATGAGCAGTTCTTC; CDR3 protein: CASSPGGFYNEQFF; clone size: NA; V gene: TRBV18; D gene: NA; J gene: TRBJ2-1
CDR3 DNA: TGTGCCAGCAGTTGGACAGGGGGGCCGCAAGGCACAGATACGCAGTATTTT; CDR3 protein: CASSWTGGPQGTDTQYF; clone size: NA; V gene: TRBV6-2/TRBV6-3; D gene: TRBD1; J gene: TRBJ2-3
CDR3 DNA: TGCGCCAGCAAAATAGACAGAAACTATGGCTACACCTTC; CDR3 protein: CASKIDRNYGYTF; clone size: NA; V gene: TRBV23-1; D gene: NA; J gene: TRBJ1-2
CDR3 DNA: TGCAGCGTTGAAGCAGCGGGGGGTTGGGATACGCAGTATTTT; CDR3 protein: CSVEAAGGWDTQYF; clone size: NA; V gene: TRBV29-1; D gene: TRBD2; J gene: TRBJ2-3
CDR3 DNA: TGTGCCAGTAGTATAGAGCGGGACAGGAGGAACACTGAAGCTTTCTTT; CDR3 protein: CASSIERDRRNTEAFF; clone size: NA; V gene: TRBV19; D gene: TRBD1; J gene: TRBJ1-1
CDR3 DNA: TGTGCCAGCAGCTCATCCTGGGGGACTATTCACGAGCAGTACTTC; CDR3 protein: CASSSSWGTIHEQYF; clone size: once; V gene: TRBV7-2; D gene: TRBD2; J gene: TRBJ2-7
CDR3 DNA: TGTGCCAGCAGTTTAGGGTGGGAGAATGAGCAGTTCTTC; CDR3 protein: CASSLGWENEQFF; clone size: once; V gene: TRBV12-3/TRBV12-4; D gene: NA; J gene: TRBJ2-1
CDR3 DNA: TGCGCCAGCAGCCGCCCTCGGGGGGGCCTTTATACGCAGTATTTT; CDR3 protein: CASSRPRGGLYTQYF; clone size: once; V gene: TRBV4-3; D gene: TRBD2; J gene: TRBJ2-3
CDR3 DNA: TGTGCCAGCAGCCTAGGGGCCGGGGAGCTGTTTTTT; CDR3 protein: CASSLGAGELFF; clone size: NA; V gene: TRBV4-2; D gene: NA; J gene: TRBJ2-2
CDR3 DNA: TGTGCCTGGAGTATCCAAACATTCAGGGAAACTAATGAAAAACTGTTTTTT; CDR3 protein: CAWSIQTFRETNEKLFF; clone size: NA; V gene: TRBV30; D gene: NA; J gene: TRBJ1-4
CDR3 DNA: TGCGCCAGCAGCTCGGACCGGGACAGGCACACGAATACGCAGTATTTT; CDR3 protein: CASSSDRDRHTNTQYF; clone size: NA; V gene: TRBV5-1; D gene: TRBD1; J gene: TRBJ2-3
CDR3 DNA: TGTGCCAGCGGGCAGACAGGGGGCTATGGCTACACCTTC; CDR3 protein: CASGQTGGYGYTF; clone size: NA; V gene: TRBV6-5; D gene: TRBD1; J gene: TRBJ1-2
CDR3 DNA: TGTGCCTGGAGTGTCGCGGGGGGAAATACCTACGAGCAGTACTTC; CDR3 protein: CAWSVAGGNTYEQYF; clone size: NA; V gene: TRBV30; D gene: TRBD2; J gene: TRBJ2-7
CDR3 DNA: TGCGCCAGCAGTGAAGCAGGGGGAACTGAAGCTTTCTTT; CDR3 protein: CASSEAGGTEAFF; clone size: NA; V gene: TRBV10-1; D gene: TRBD1; J gene: TRBJ1-1
CDR3 DNA: TGTGCCAGCAGCCCGAGAGGTCCGTGGGTTGACACCATATATTTT; CDR3 protein: CASSPRGPWVDTIYF; clone size: NA; V gene: TRBV27; D gene: NA; J gene: TRBJ1-3
CDR3 DNA: TGCGCCAGCAGTGGGACTGAGTATGGCTACACCTTC; CDR3 protein: CASSGTEYGYTF; clone size: NA; V gene: TRBV10-1; D gene: NA; J gene: TRBJ1-2
CDR3 DNA: TGTGCCAGCAGCCAAGAGGGGGAGGAAAAACTGTTTTTT; CDR3 protein: CASSQEGEEKLFF; clone size: NA; V gene: TRBV16; D gene: NA; J gene: TRBJ1-4
CDR3 DNA: TGTGCCAGCAGCTTAGGGACACTGGACGAGCAGTACTTC; CDR3 protein: CASSLGTLDEQYF; clone size: NA; V gene: TRBV7-6; D gene: NA; J gene: TRBJ2-7
CDR3 DNA: TGTGCCAGCAGCTTAGGTGGCAGGGGCGCAGATACGCAGTATTTT; CDR3 protein: CASSLGGRGADTQYF; clone size: NA; V gene: TRBV7-3; D gene: NA; J gene: TRBJ2-3
CDR3 DNA: TGCGCCAGCAGTCAACAGGGGTGGGGCACTGAAGCTTTCTTT; CDR3 protein: CASSQQGWGTEAFF; clone size: NA; V gene: TRBV5-1; D gene: TRBD1; J gene: TRBJ1-1
CDR3 DNA: TGTGCCAGCAGCAGCCTAACAGGTGCCAATGAGCAGTTCTTC; CDR3 protein: CASSSLTGANEQFF; clone size: NA; V gene: TRBV7-9; D gene: NA; J gene: TRBJ2-1
CDR3 DNA: TGTGCCACCAGGGAGGGGCGGACGAACACTGAAGCTTTCTTT; CDR3 protein: CATREGRTNTEAFF; clone size: NA; V gene: TRBV24-1; D gene: NA; J gene: TRBJ1-1
CDR3 DNA: TGTGCCAGCAGCCGTCGGGCTAGCGGGGGCACAGATACGCAGTATTTT; CDR3 protein: CASSRRASGGTDTQYF; clone size: NA; V gene: TRBV7-3; D gene: TRBD2; J gene: TRBJ2-3
CDR3 DNA: TGTGCCAGCAGCCTCTGGGGGGGGACGGGCAATGAGCAGTTCTTC; CDR3 protein: CASSLWGGTGNEQFF; clone size: NA; V gene: TRBV7-9; D gene: TRBD2; J gene: TRBJ2-1
CDR3 DNA: TGTGCCACCAGTGAAGAAACAGGGACCAATCAGCCCCAGCATTTT; CDR3 protein: CATSEETGTNQPQHF; clone size: once; V gene: TRBV24-1; D gene: NA; J gene: TRBJ1-5
CDR3 DNA: TGTGCCACCAGTGATTTCTACTACGAGCAGTACTTC; CDR3 protein: CATSDFYYEQYF; clone size: NA; V gene: TRBV24-1; D gene: NA; J gene: TRBJ2-7
CDR3 DNA: TGTGCCAGCAGTGCCGACCACCAACAGGGTAACCACGAGCAGTACTTC; CDR3 protein: CASSADHQQGNHEQYF; clone size: NA; V gene: TRBV6-6; D gene: NA; J gene: TRBJ2-7
CDR3 DNA: TGCGCCAGCAGGGGTGGAGGGCCTGGCTACACCTTC; CDR3 protein: CASRGGGPGYTF; clone size: NA; V gene: TRBV5-1; D gene: NA; J gene: TRBJ1-2
CDR3 DNA: TGCGCCAGCACCCAACAACAGACAGGGGGCGTCTTCGCAACTAATGAAAAACTGTTTTTT; CDR3 protein: CASTQQQTGGVFATNEKLFF; clone size: NA; V gene: TRBV4-1; D gene: TRBD1; J gene: TRBJ1-4
CDR3 DNA: TGTGCCAGCAGCGCGACGACTAGGGCTAATGAAAAACTGTTTTTT; CDR3 protein: CASSATTRANEKLFF; clone size: NA; V gene: TRBV9; D gene: NA; J gene: TRBJ1-4
CDR3 DNA: TGTGCCAGCAGACAGGACGGCCGAAACACCATATATTTT; CDR3 protein: CASRQDGRNTIYF; clone size: NA; V gene: TRBV6-5; D gene: NA; J gene: TRBJ1-3
CDR3 DNA: TGTGCCAGCAGTAACAGCCCCTACGAGCAGTACTTC; CDR3 protein: CASSNSPYEQYF; clone size: NA; V gene: TRBV6-6; D gene: NA; J gene: TRBJ2-7
CDR3 DNA: TGTGCCAGCAATCCTTACGCAGGTCGGAACACTGAAGCTTTCTTT; CDR3 protein: CASNPYAGRNTEAFF; clone size: NA; V gene: TRBV27; D gene: NA; J gene: TRBJ1-1
CDR3 DNA: TGCAGCGTTTTTCTGGCAGGGGGTACCTATGGCTACACCTTC; CDR3 protein: CSVFLAGGTYGYTF; clone size: once; V gene: TRBV29-1; D gene: TRBD1; J gene: TRBJ1-2
CDR3 DNA: TGCGCCAGCAGCCCACGGGGACAGACGAACACTGAAGCTTTCTTT; CDR3 protein: CASSPRGQTNTEAFF; clone size: NA; V gene: TRBV5-1; D gene: TRBD1; J gene: TRBJ1-1
CDR3 DNA: TGTGCCAGCAGTTACTCGACAGGGGGAGGCACAGATACGCAGTATTTT; CDR3 protein: CASSYSTGGGTDTQYF; clone size: once; V gene: TRBV6-6; D gene: TRBD1; J gene: TRBJ2-3
CDR3 DNA: TGTGCCAGCTGTCCCACAGGGCGGAGCGAGACCCAGTACTTC; CDR3 protein: CASCPTGRSETQYF; clone size: NA; V gene: TRBV6-5; D gene: NA; J gene: TRBJ2-5
CDR3 DNA: TGTGCCAGCAGCCTAACGACAGGGAACACTGAAGCTTTCTTT; CDR3 protein: CASSLTTGNTEAFF; clone size: NA; V gene: TRBV7-9; D gene: NA; J gene: TRBJ1-1
CDR3 DNA: TGTGCCAGCAGCTTGGTTAGGACAGGGGGAAACACCATATATTTT; CDR3 protein: CASSLVRTGGNTIYF; clone size: NA; V gene: TRBV5-6; D gene: TRBD1; J gene: TRBJ1-3
CDR3 DNA: TGTGCCAGCAGCCGGGAGGGAAAAAAAAATGAGCAGTTCTTC; CDR3 protein: CASSREGKKNEQFF; clone size: NA; V gene: TRBV6-2/TRBV6-3; D gene: TRBD2; J gene: TRBJ2-1
CDR3 DNA: TGTGCCAGCAGTTTATCCCCTGGGACAGGGGTATTCGCCGAGCAGTACTTC; CDR3 protein: CASSLSPGTGVFAEQYF; clone size: NA; V gene: TRBV27; D gene: TRBD1; J gene: TRBJ2-7
CDR3 DNA: TGCGCCAGCAGCTACGGGACAGGGACATACAATGAGCAGTTCTTC; CDR3 protein: CASSYGTGTYNEQFF; clone size: NA; V gene: TRBV5-1; D gene: TRBD1; J gene: TRBJ2-1
CDR3 DNA: TGTGCCAGCAGCTATCAGGACAGGGAAGGTTTGGATACGCAGTATTTT; CDR3 protein: CASSYQDREGLDTQYF; clone size: NA; V gene: TRBV7-2; D gene: TRBD1; J gene: TRBJ2-3
CDR3 DNA: TGTGCCAGTAGGAAGGGGCGGCAGTGGACTGAAGCTTTCTTT; CDR3 protein: CASRKGRQWTEAFF; clone size: NA; V gene: TRBV19; D gene: NA; J gene: TRBJ1-1
CDR3 DNA: TGTGCCAGCCTTAGGGACAGTTCCTACGAGCAGTACTTC; CDR3 protein: CASLRDSSYEQYF; clone size: NA; V gene: TRBV2; D gene: TRBD1; J gene: TRBJ2-7
CDR3 DNA: TGTGCCAGCAGCACAACAGGAATTGGGGCCAACGTCCTGACTTTC; CDR3 protein: CASSTTGIGANVLTF; clone size: NA; V gene: TRBV7-6; D gene: NA; J gene: TRBJ2-6
CDR3 DNA: TGTGCCAGCAGCCAAGAACCCGTTGCGGGAGATACGCAGTATTTT; CDR3 protein: CASSQEPVAGDTQYF; clone size: NA; V gene: TRBV4-2; D gene: NA; J gene: TRBJ2-3
CDR3 DNA: TGTGCCAGCTCACCAGCAGCAGGGCTATATACGCAGTATTTT; CDR3 protein: CASSPAAGLYTQYF; clone size: few; V gene: TRBV18; D gene: NA; J gene: TRBJ2-3
CDR3 DNA: TGTGCCAGCAGCCTCAGGGAGGGTCGGAGCAAAGCTTTCTTT; CDR3 protein: CASSLREGRSKAFF; clone size: NA; V gene: TRBV2; D gene: NA; J gene: TRBJ1-1
CDR3 DNA: TGTGCCAGCAGCTTAGACAGGGGGTCGTCCTACGAGCAGTACTTC; CDR3 protein: CASSLDRGSSYEQYF; clone size: once; V gene: TRBV7-9; D gene: TRBD1; J gene: TRBJ2-7
CDR3 DNA: TGTGCCATCCGTGTCAGGGGAGATCAGCCCCAGCATTTT; CDR3 protein: CAIRVRGDQPQHF; clone size: NA; V gene: TRBV12-3/TRBV12-4; D gene: NA; J gene: TRBJ1-5
CDR3 DNA: TGTGCCAGCAGCCACTCAGGGGACACTGAAGCTTTCTTT; CDR3 protein: CASSHSGDTEAFF; clone size: NA; V gene: TRBV5-5; D gene: NA; J gene: TRBJ1-1
CDR3 DNA: TGTGCCATCAGCAGACACGGAGGGAATGAAAAACTGTTTTTT; CDR3 protein: CAISRHGGNEKLFF; clone size: NA; V gene: TRBV10-3; D gene: NA; J gene: TRBJ1-4
CDR3 DNA: TGTGCCAGCAGTTTATCGATAAGGGAAGCGGGGGGTTCCTACGAGCAGTACTTC; CDR3 protein: CASSLSIREAGGSYEQYF; clone size: NA; V gene: TRBV27; D gene: TRBD2; J gene: TRBJ2-7
CDR3 DNA: TGTGCCAGCAGCTCTTCAGGGGGCGGGTACTATGGCTACACCTTC; CDR3 protein: CASSSSGGGYYGYTF; clone size: NA; V gene: TRBV7-2; D gene: TRBD1; J gene: TRBJ1-2
CDR3 DNA: TGCGCCAGCAGCTTGGAGGCGGGGGCTATGTACAATGAGCAGTTCTTC; CDR3 protein: CASSLEAGAMYNEQFF; clone size: NA; V gene: TRBV5-1; D gene: NA; J gene: TRBJ2-1
CDR3 DNA: TGTGCCAGCAGGGGGGGGAACTACGAGCAGTACTTC; CDR3 protein: CASRGGNYEQYF; clone size: NA; V gene: TRBV11-2; D gene: TRBD2; J gene: TRBJ2-7
CDR3 DNA: TGTGCCAGCAACACCGACAGGGGGGGGACCGGGGAGCTGTTTTTT; CDR3 protein: CASNTDRGGTGELFF; clone size: NA; V gene: TRBV5-4; D gene: TRBD1; J gene: TRBJ2-2